These T cell receptor beta chains were read from a single sample in a study of blood T cell repertoires in COVID-19. Using immunoSEQ multiplex PCR, the repertoire was profiled, and TCRdb retains in-frame clones only, with some absent. The table includes 100,000 or so clones, about 76% detected once. Material: peripheral blood. These receptors were obtained from a man older than 75 with acute or convalescent COVID-19. The CDR3 runs from the conserved cysteine through the conserved F or W. D genes are given only for firm matches. A row's size may be missing; if present it is once, few, many or a size class.

TRBV27	-	-	TRBJ2-3	CASSWAGLAADTQYF	TGTGCCAGCAGTTGGGCGGGATTGGCGGCAGATACGCAGTATTTT
TRBV12-5	-	-	TRBJ1-1	CASGIGDTSNTEAFF	TGTGCTAGTGGTATCGGGGACACCTCGAACACTGAAGCTTTCTTT
TRBV28	TRBD2	-	TRBJ2-1	CASSFSLRAGATPHYEQFF	TGTGCCAGCAGTTTTAGTTTGAGAGCGGGAGCCACCCCTCATTATGAGCAGTTCTTC
TRBV5-1	-	-	TRBJ1-6	CASSLAPGTYNGGPLHF	TGCGCCAGCAGCTTGGCACCAGGCACCTATAATGGAGGGCCCCTCCACTTT
TRBV6-5	-	-	TRBJ1-6	CASSYSENSPLHF	TGTGCCAGCAGTTACTCAGAGAATTCACCCCTCCACTTT
TRBV28	TRBD2	-	TRBJ2-7	CASTPGGARGEQYF	TGTGCCAGCACCCCCGGGGGGGCGCGTGGCGAGCAGTACTTC
TRBV28	-	-	TRBJ1-5	CASSLGRTGLYRPEGNQPQHF	TGTGCCAGCAGTTTGGGCCGTACGGGACTCTACCGACCGGAGGGCAATCAGCCCCAGCATTTT
TRBV7-9	-	few	TRBJ1-3	CASSYPGVGGNTIYF	TGTGCCAGCAGCTACCCAGGGGTGGGAGGAAACACCATATATTTT
TRBV28	TRBD2	-	TRBJ2-1	CASSLAGGSNNEQFF	TGTGCCAGCAGTCTAGCGGGAGGATCTAACAATGAGCAGTTCTTC
TRBV5-1	TRBD1	-	TRBJ2-1	CASSPSAGQGHSEQFF	TGCGCCAGCAGCCCATCCGCGGGACAGGGCCATAGTGAGCAGTTCTTC
TRBV5-1	-	-	TRBJ1-1	CASSLETGLNTEAFF	TGCGCCAGCAGCTTGGAGACAGGATTGAACACTGAAGCTTTCTTT
TRBV5-1	TRBD1	-	TRBJ1-1	CASSLGGQGNLEAFF	TGCGCCAGCAGCTTGGGGGGACAGGGAAATTTGGAAGCTTTCTTT
TRBV15	-	-	TRBJ2-7	CATSRGQTYEQYF	TGTGCCACCAGCAGGGGGCAGACGTACGAGCAGTACTTC
TRBV28	TRBD2	-	TRBJ2-7	CASSLGTSGIYEQYF	TGTGCCAGCAGTTTAGGGACTAGCGGGATCTACGAGCAGTACTTC
TRBV10-3	-	few	TRBJ2-3	CAISEYGGPSTDTQYF	TGTGCCATCAGTGAGTATGGCGGGCCTAGCACAGATACGCAGTATTTT
TRBV18	-	-	TRBJ1-3	CASSPRTSGGNTIYF	TGTGCCAGCTCACCCCGAACCTCGGGAGGAAACACCATATATTTT
TRBV6-5	-	-	TRBJ2-3	CASSWTVSDTQYF	TGTGCCAGCAGCTGGACAGTATCAGATACGCAGTATTTT
TRBV7-9	-	-	TRBJ1-1	CASSLAPRGTEAFF	TGTGCCAGCAGCTTAGCCCCCAGGGGCACTGAAGCTTTCTTT
TRBV2	TRBD2	-	TRBJ2-3	CASVRETDTQYF	TGTGCCAGCGTGCGGGAGACAGATACGCAGTATTTT
TRBV27	-	-	TRBJ1-5	CASSLEQPQHF	TGTGCCAGCAGTTTAGAGCAGCCCCAGCATTTT
TRBV28	TRBD2	few	TRBJ2-1	CASSLTGTGLAGRDEQFF	TGTGCCAGCAGTTTGACAGGGACCGGACTAGCGGGAAGGGATGAGCAGTTCTTC
TRBV24-1	-	few	TRBJ2-1	CATSDPASTREQFF	TGTGCCACCAGTGATCCCGCATCGACTAGAGAGCAGTTCTTC
TRBV27	TRBD2	once	TRBJ2-3	CASSGLAVNTDTQYF	TGTGCCAGCTCAGGACTAGCGGTCAACACAGATACGCAGTATTTT
TRBV5-6	TRBD1	-	TRBJ1-6	CASSSQGARIGGYSPLHF	TGTGCCAGCAGCTCACAGGGGGCGCGCATCGGAGGGTATTCACCCCTCCACTTT
TRBV5-1	-	few	TRBJ2-5	CASSLNLQGYQETQYF	TGCGCCAGCAGCTTAAACCTACAGGGATACCAAGAGACCCAGTACTTC
TRBV5-1	TRBD1	few	TRBJ1-3	CASSEGARGNTIYF	TGCGCCAGCTCGGAGGGGGCGAGAGGAAACACCATATATTTT
TRBV5-1	TRBD1	-	TRBJ1-2	CASSWGQGATNYGYTF	TGCGCCAGCAGCTGGGGACAGGGGGCCACCAACTATGGCTACACCTTC
TRBV27	TRBD2	-	TRBJ2-2	CAAGREAGELFF	TGTGCCGCTGGGAGGGAAGCCGGGGAGCTGTTTTTT
TRBV5-4	-	-	TRBJ2-1	CASSLAGGGAYNEQFF	TGTGCCAGCAGCTTGGCGGGCGGGGGCGCCTACAATGAGCAGTTCTTC
TRBV28	TRBD1	-	TRBJ2-5	CASSWGQRQTQYF	TGTGCCAGCAGTTGGGGACAGCGGCAGACCCAGTACTTC
TRBV5-1	-	-	TRBJ2-7	CASSYSGDCSYEQYF	TGCGCCAGCAGCTACTCCGGGGACTGCTCCTACGAGCAGTACTTC
TRBV18	-	-	TRBJ2-3	CASSPLDEGTTDTQYF	TGTGCCAGCTCACCACTTGACGAGGGAACCACAGATACGCAGTATTTT
TRBV5-4	-	-	TRBJ2-5	CASSLETGQETQYF	TGTGCCAGCAGCTTGGAGACCGGGCAAGAGACCCAGTACTTC
TRBV28	-	few	TRBJ1-3	CASRPMVGYSGNTIYF	TGTGCCAGCAGGCCTATGGTCGGGTACTCTGGAAACACCATATATTTT
TRBV18	-	once	TRBJ2-2	CASSPRAAGELFF	TGTGCCAGCTCACCCCGAGCCGCCGGGGAGCTGTTTTTT
TRBV6-1	TRBD1	-	TRBJ2-5	CASSEMKMGRGETQYF	TGTGCCAGCAGTGAAATGAAAATGGGCAGGGGGGAGACCCAGTACTTC
TRBV7-9	-	few	TRBJ2-1	CASSLELGGNEQFF	TGTGCCAGCAGCTTAGAACTAGGAGGTAATGAGCAGTTCTTC
TRBV7-9	TRBD2	once	TRBJ2-5	CASSLRTGGGETQYF	TGTGCCAGCAGCCTTCGGACGGGAGGGGGAGAGACCCAGTACTTC
TRBV29-1	TRBD1	-	TRBJ1-2	CSSGDRVGYGYTF	TGCAGCTCCGGGGACAGGGTTGGCTATGGCTACACCTTC
TRBV5-1	TRBD2	once	TRBJ2-5	CASSMTSGRSGETQYF	TGCGCCAGCAGCATGACTAGCGGGAGGTCTGGAGAGACCCAGTACTTC
TRBV2	TRBD1	-	TRBJ1-1	CASRSQGARSTEAFF	TGTGCCAGCAGGTCACAGGGGGCGCGGAGCACTGAAGCTTTCTTT
TRBV7-2	TRBD1	few	TRBJ1-1	CASSHGTGENTEAFF	TGTGCCAGCAGCCATGGGACAGGGGAGAACACTGAAGCTTTCTTT
TRBV10-3	-	-	TRBJ2-7	CATSRQEPPYEQYF	TGTGCCACTAGCCGGCAGGAGCCTCCCTACGAGCAGTACTTC
TRBV27	-	-	TRBJ2-2	CASSPRQRANTGELFF	TGTGCCAGCAGTCCCCGGCAGCGTGCGAACACCGGGGAGCTGTTTTTT
TRBV5-1	-	once	TRBJ2-7	CASSSLKRGVKEQYF	TGCGCCAGCAGCTCGCTAAAGCGCGGCGTGAAGGAGCAGTACTTC
TRBV15	TRBD1	-	TRBJ2-5	CATSSLLQGARFDTQYF	TGTGCCACCAGCAGCCTTTTACAGGGGGCCCGGTTCGATACCCAGTACTTC
TRBV2	-	-	TRBJ1-5	CASSDEDNQPQHF	TGTGCCAGCAGTGATGAGGACAATCAGCCCCAGCATTTT
TRBV7-9	-	-	TRBJ2-7	CASTLGGDSYEQYF	TGTGCCAGCACCCTAGGGGGGGACTCCTACGAGCAGTACTTC
TRBV6-1	-	-	TRBJ2-5	CASSAGGEETQYF	TGTGCCAGCTCAGCGGGCGGGGAAGAGACCCAGTACTTC
TRBV27	-	-	TRBJ2-2	CASSPVPLAGELFF	TGTGCCAGCAGTCCCGTTCCACTAGCCGGGGAGCTGTTTTTT
TRBV2	-	-	TRBJ1-5	CASSEAGGTLSNQPQHF	TGTGCCAGCAGTGAAGCGGGGGGGACTTTAAGCAATCAGCCCCAGCATTTT